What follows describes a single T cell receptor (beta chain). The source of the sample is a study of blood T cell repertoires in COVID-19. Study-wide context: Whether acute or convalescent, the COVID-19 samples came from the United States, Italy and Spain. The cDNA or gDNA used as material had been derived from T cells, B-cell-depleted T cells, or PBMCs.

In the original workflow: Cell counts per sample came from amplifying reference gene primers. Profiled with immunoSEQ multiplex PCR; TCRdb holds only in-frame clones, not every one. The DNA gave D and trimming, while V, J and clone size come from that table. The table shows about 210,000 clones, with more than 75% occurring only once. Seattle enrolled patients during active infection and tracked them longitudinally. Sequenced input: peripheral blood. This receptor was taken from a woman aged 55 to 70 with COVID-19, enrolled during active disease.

The chain's CDR3 is CASSQKWGGLGSYEQYF. The CDR3 DNA reads as TGTGCCAGCAGCCAAAAATGGGGGGGACTCGGAAGCTACGAGCAGTACTTC. The V and J genes are TRBV3-1 (or the pseudogene TRBV3-2) and TRBJ2-7, with 7 bases identical to TRBD2. Per germline, CDR1 LGHDT and CDR2 YNNKEL (reference sequence). Germline trimming cut 2 bases from V and 3 bases from J; bases unmatched to any gene: 13. This CDR3 has 17 amino acids.